Below, 30 T cell receptor beta chains from the same sample are listed, as sequenced in a study of tumor-infiltrating lymphocytes in localized non-small cell lung cancer. TCRdb's copy holds only in-frame clones and misses some; the assay was immunoSEQ multiplex PCR. The table has fewer than 7,500 clones, approximately 60% seen once; the top ten hold about 12%. The specimen was lung tumor tissue. The source of these receptors is a human donor with non-small cell lung cancer.

V usage is TRBV5-1 and J usage is TRBJ1-1, with unresolved D. The V end was cut by 7 bases, the J end by 5 bases, with 6 bases between. This CDR3 is built from 10 residues. Per germline, CDR1 SGHRS and CDR2 YFSETQ. The CDR3 nucleotides read TGCGCCAGCCGGGAAACTGAAGCTTTCTTT. This sequence encodes CASRETEAFF.

The chain links TRBV25-1 to TRBJ1-1, with D possibly matching TRBD1 (5 bases). The length of the CDR3 is 17 residues. V gave up 6 bases and J gave up 0 bases, with 20 bases separating them. Germline lookup yields CDR1 MGHDK and CDR2 SYGVNS. CDR3 DNA: TGTGCCAGCAGCCAAGAAGGCGGGGGATCGATGAACACTGAAGCTTTCTTT. It specifies CASSQEGGGSMNTEAFF.

The V and J genes are TRBV5-1 and TRBJ2-1, with a possible D match to TRBD2 (7 bases). The CDR3 is 15 residues long. V was cut by 0 bases and J by 7 bases, with 14 bases left in between. CDR1 and CDR2 (germline): SGHRS, YFSETQ. CDR3 DNA sequence: TGCGCCAGCAGCTTGGGAGGGGGGGAAGCGAATGAGCAGTTCTTC. This encodes CASSLGGGEANEQFF.

This clone has a single count. The chain is built from TRBV5-5 and TRBJ2-2; unclear D gene. The germline CDR1 and CDR2 sequences are SGHKS and YYEKEE (reference sequence). Trimming left V 0 bases short and J 6 bases short, with 9 bases between. The CDR3 has 14 amino acids. The CDR3 DNA is TGTGCCAGCAGCTTGGCCGGCAGAGCCGGGGAGCTGTTTTTT. This gives the protein CASSLAGRAGELFF.

V is TRBV7-9 and J is TRBJ2-5; 8 nucleotides match TRBD1. V dropped 7 bases and J dropped 2; count of bases not matched to a gene: 15. The CDR3 runs 17 residues. CDR1 is SEHNR and CDR2 is FQNEAQ in the germline V gene (reference sequence). The CDR3 region has the DNA TGTGCCAGCAACCCGGACAGGGCGACCTATTGGCAAGAGACCCAGTACTTC. Its translation: CASNPDRATYWQETQYF.

This chain links TRBV6-1 with TRBJ2-3; D tentatively fits TRBD1 or TRBD2 (5 bases each). V was pared by 5 bases and J by 3 bases, with 15 bases between. This CDR3 contains 15 residues. Germline V gene sequence: CDR1 MNHNS, CDR2 SASEGT. The CDR3 nucleotides read TGTGCCAGCAGTAAGGGAAGGGGACCTACAGATACGCAGTATTTT. Translated, it gives CASSKGRGPTDTQYF.

The gene calls are TRBV11-1 and TRBJ1-5, with D maybe TRBD1 (5 bases). The CDR3 extends over 13 amino acids. Trimming removed 3 bases at V and 3 bases at J, with 6 bases between. Germline CDR1 and CDR2: SGHAT and FQDESV (reference sequence). CDR3 in amino acids: CASSLGVNQPQHF. CDR3 nucleotide sequence: TGTGCCAGCAGCTTGGGGGTCAATCAGCCCCAGCATTTT.

The CDR3 reads CASSRTSQETQYF. The DNA for the CDR3 is TGTGCCAGCAGCCGGACCTCTCAAGAGACCCAGTACTTC. V gene TRBV5-4 combines with J gene TRBJ2-5; no clear D. Germline CDR1 is SGHNT and CDR2 is YYREEE (reference sequence). V shed 4 bases and J shed 2 bases, with 9 bases lying between them. The CDR3 sequence is 13 residues long.

This chain connects TRBV6-4 to TRBJ2-2; D uncertain. Trimming shortened V by 3 bases and J by 5 bases, and 7 bases separated the two germline ends. This CDR3 contains 13 residues. Germline CDR1 MRHNA, CDR2 SNTAGT. The CDR3 spells CASSDGSTGELFF. CDR3 coding DNA: TGTGCCAGCAGTGATGGGTCGACCGGGGAGCTGTTTTTT.

J is TRBJ2-7 and V is TRBV6-5; no clear D gene. V lost 4 bases to trimming and J lost 4 bases, with 17 bases between them. The germline V gene encodes CDR1 MNHEY and CDR2 SVGAGI. The CDR3 has 15 amino acids. CDR3: CASSSSTADGYEQYF. CDR3 nucleotides: TGTGCCAGCAGTTCCTCCACGGCGGACGGATACGAGCAGTACTTC.

This clone came up a few times. The chain recombines TRBV7-9 with TRBJ1-5; TRBD1 might be the D (5 bases). The germline gives CDR1 SEHNR, CDR2 FQNEAQ (reference sequence). The CDR3 runs to 14 residues. Between the trimmed V and J ends, which lost 3 bases and 5 bases, there was a span of 11 bases. The CDR3 loop reads CASSFGGNYQPQHF. Here the CDR3 DNA reads TGTGCCAGCAGCTTTGGGGGGAATTATCAGCCCCAGCATTTT.

V and J are TRBV9 and TRBJ2-3; 9 bases line up with TRBD1. The CDR3 is made up of 16 amino acids. J gave up 3 bases and V 4 bases, and 9 bases lay outside the gene matches. Looked up from germline, CDR1 is SGDLS and CDR2 is YYNGEE. CDR3 amino acids: CASSPSDRGLTDTQYF. DNA for the CDR3: TGTGCCAGCAGCCCTAGTGACAGGGGGTTGACAGATACGCAGTATTTT.

The rearrangement joins TRBV2 to TRBJ2-2; tentatively, D is TRBD1 (5 bases). The CDR3 runs 14 residues. V lost 6 bases and J lost 6, with 14 bases in between. Germline CDR1 and CDR2: SNHLY and FYNNEI. The CDR3: CASSRAPPPGELFF. Written as DNA, the CDR3 is TGTGCCAGCAGCAGGGCCCCGCCGCCCGGGGAGCTGTTTTTT.

The rearrangement uses TRBV5-6 and TRBJ2-1; D is undetermined. Per the germline V gene, CDR1 is SGHDT and CDR2 is YYEEEE. V was shortened by 0 bases and J by 8 bases, with 15 bases between the two germline ends. The CDR3 covers 15 residues. The CDR3 protein is CASSLGGEPGDEQFF. The CDR3 bases are TGTGCCAGCAGCTTGGGTGGGGAACCCGGCGATGAGCAGTTCTTC.

V usage is TRBV9 and J usage is TRBJ2-5, with D perhaps TRBD1 (5 bases). The CDR3 covers 14 residues. CDR1 is SGDLS, CDR2 YYNGEE, per germline. The V end was cut by 0 bases, the J end by 5 bases, with 11 bases between. CDR3 in amino acids: CASSVGGLTETQYF. DNA of the CDR3: TGTGCCAGCAGCGTAGGGGGCCTGACCGAGACCCAGTACTTC.

The rearrangement uses TRBV27 and TRBJ2-7; 11 nucleotides agree with TRBD2. CDR1 is MNHEY and CDR2 is SMNVEV in the germline V gene (reference sequence). The V gene end was trimmed by 5 bases and the J gene end by 5 bases; junction bases not matched to a gene: 11. There are 16 residues in the CDR3. The CDR3 DNA sequence: TGTGCCAGCAGTCCCAGGACGACTAGCGGGATCCACGAGCAGTACTTC. This translates into CASSPRTTSGIHEQYF.

The chain combines TRBV2 with TRBJ2-5; 11 bases match TRBD1. CDR3 size: 16 residues. Germline CDR1 and CDR2: SNHLY and FYNNEI. V shed 7 bases and J 5 bases; nucleotides not matched to a gene: 12. The CDR3 loop is CASTGQGGYVGETQYF. The CDR3 DNA follows: TGTGCCAGCACGGGACAGGGGGGATATGTTGGGGAGACCCAGTACTTC.

The chain has TRBV7-2 and TRBJ2-7, with a weak D call TRBD1 (5 bases). V lost 5 bases and J lost 2, with 16 bases in between. Germline V CDR1 and CDR2: SGHTA, FQGNSA. The length of the CDR3 is 15 residues. The CDR3 DNA follows: TGTGCCAGCAGCCCAGACATTGGCAGGGCCTACGAGCAGTACTTC. Translating gives CASSPDIGRAYEQYF.

As concerns this clone: Germline and junction disagree at one end, which may indicate a read error. The chain couples TRBV5-1 to TRBJ1-1, with D possibly matching TRBD1 (5 bases). The CDR3 spans 14 residues. Germline loops: CDR1 SGHRS, CDR2 YFSETQ. The CDR3 DNA is TGTGCCAGCAGCTCGGGACCGTCCGGCACTGAAGCTTTCTTT. The encoded protein is CASSSGPSGTEAFF.

The sample holds a few counts of this clone. V gene TRBV18 combines with J gene TRBJ1-1; TRBD1 aligns across 7 bases. The V gene end was trimmed by 10 bases and the J gene end by 0 bases; junction bases not matched to a gene: 8. Germline-derived CDR1 and CDR2 are KGHSH and LQKENI. This CDR3 has 14 residues. CDR3 in amino acids: CATHDRAMNTEAFF. The DNA of the CDR3 is TGTGCCACCCATGACAGGGCCATGAACACTGAAGCTTTCTTT.

The J gene is TRBJ2-7, the V gene TRBV15, with 7 bases that match TRBD1. V shed 4 bases, J shed 3 bases, and the junction held 6 bases outside the gene matches. CDR3 length: 14 residues. From germline, CDR1 is LNHNV and CDR2 YYDKDF (reference sequence). CDR3 sequence: CATSNPTGFYEQYF. CDR3 in DNA: TGTGCCACCAGCAACCCGACAGGGTTCTACGAGCAGTACTTC.

This clone was found a few times. The rearrangement uses TRBV18 and TRBJ1-5, with 9 bases lining up with TRBD1. The V gene's germline CDR1 is KGHSH and CDR2 LQKENI. The CDR3 spans 15 residues. The junction had 2 bases not matched to a gene; V was cut back by 3 bases and J by 2 bases. The CDR3 is CASSPDRGGNQPQHF. CDR3 bases: TGTGCCAGCTCACCGGACAGGGGAGGCAATCAGCCCCAGCATTTT.

The chain is built from TRBV6-6 and TRBJ2-1; 10 positions match TRBD2. Trimming removed 5 bases from V and 9 bases from J; junction bases left unmatched: 7. This CDR3 is 14 amino acids long. The germline V gene has CDR1 MNHNY and CDR2 SVGAGI (reference sequence). This CDR3 reads CASSTPGLAFEQFF. The DNA for the CDR3 is TGTGCCAGCAGTACCCCGGGACTAGCGTTTGAGCAGTTCTTC.

The chain couples TRBV7-2 to TRBJ1-3; no reliable D call. The V and J ends lost 3 bases and 0 bases respectively, with 3 bases between them. The CDR3 is made up of 13 amino acids. Germline CDR1 and CDR2: SGHTA and FQGNSA. CDR3 in amino acids: CASSLTSGNTIYF. CDR3 nucleotide sequence: TGTGCCAGCAGCTTGACCTCTGGAAACACCATATATTTT.

This chain joins TRBV6-1 and TRBJ2-7, with D perhaps matching TRBD1 or TRBD2 (5 bases each). V shed 6 bases and J shed 7 bases, with 19 bases lying between them. The germline V gene has CDR1 MNHNS and CDR2 SASEGT. The CDR3 has 14 residues. The CDR3 coding sequence is TGTGCCAGCAGCCCCCGGGACGGTCTGGGGGAGCAGTACTTC. This codes for CASSPRDGLGEQYF.

This sequence joins TRBV5-4 and TRBJ1-2, with 8 bases lining up with TRBD1. The junction had 6 bases not matched to a gene; V was cut back by 5 bases and J by 6 bases. CDR3 length equals 13 residues. Germline CDR1 SGHNT, CDR2 YYREEE (reference sequence). The CDR3 nucleotides read TGTGCCAGCAGTCCGGACAGGGACCATGGCTACACCTTC. Translated, it gives CASSPDRDHGYTF.

The V call is TRBV11-2, the J call TRBJ2-3; D might be TRBD1 (5 bases). The CDR3 runs to 14 residues. V was shortened by 1 base and J by 0 bases, with 5 bases between the two germline ends. Germline-derived CDR1 and CDR2 are SGHAT and FQNNGV. CDR3: CASSLGGSTDTQYF. In DNA form, the CDR3 reads TGTGCCAGCAGCTTAGGGGGCAGCACAGATACGCAGTATTTT.

The CDR3 spells CASSVGVNQETQYF. As DNA, the CDR3 is TGTGCCAGCAGCGTAGGAGTCAACCAAGAGACCCAGTACTTC. The rearrangement joins TRBV9 to TRBJ2-5; D gene uncertain. The CDR3 sequence is 14 residues long. Per germline, CDR1 SGDLS and CDR2 YYNGEE. Trimming cost V 0 bases and J 0 bases, with 6 bases left between them.

This clone is judged large. The chain uses TRBV4-3 and TRBJ1-6; 9 nucleotides agree with TRBD1. V gave up 3 bases and J gave up 7 bases; unmatched junction bases: 4. From germline, CDR1 is LGHNA and CDR2 YSLEER. This CDR3 region has 15 residues. The CDR3 is CASSQYGQGNSPLHF. CDR3 bases: TGCGCCAGCAGCCAGTACGGACAGGGGAATTCACCCCTCCACTTT.

This sequence joins TRBV5-6 and TRBJ1-2; D not certain. V was trimmed by 5 bases and J by 3 bases, leaving 11 bases between them. Germline CDR1 and CDR2: SGHDT and YYEEEE. The length of the CDR3 is 13 residues. The CDR3 spells CASREWAYYGYTF. CDR3 in DNA: TGTGCCAGCAGGGAGTGGGCGTACTATGGCTACACCTTC.